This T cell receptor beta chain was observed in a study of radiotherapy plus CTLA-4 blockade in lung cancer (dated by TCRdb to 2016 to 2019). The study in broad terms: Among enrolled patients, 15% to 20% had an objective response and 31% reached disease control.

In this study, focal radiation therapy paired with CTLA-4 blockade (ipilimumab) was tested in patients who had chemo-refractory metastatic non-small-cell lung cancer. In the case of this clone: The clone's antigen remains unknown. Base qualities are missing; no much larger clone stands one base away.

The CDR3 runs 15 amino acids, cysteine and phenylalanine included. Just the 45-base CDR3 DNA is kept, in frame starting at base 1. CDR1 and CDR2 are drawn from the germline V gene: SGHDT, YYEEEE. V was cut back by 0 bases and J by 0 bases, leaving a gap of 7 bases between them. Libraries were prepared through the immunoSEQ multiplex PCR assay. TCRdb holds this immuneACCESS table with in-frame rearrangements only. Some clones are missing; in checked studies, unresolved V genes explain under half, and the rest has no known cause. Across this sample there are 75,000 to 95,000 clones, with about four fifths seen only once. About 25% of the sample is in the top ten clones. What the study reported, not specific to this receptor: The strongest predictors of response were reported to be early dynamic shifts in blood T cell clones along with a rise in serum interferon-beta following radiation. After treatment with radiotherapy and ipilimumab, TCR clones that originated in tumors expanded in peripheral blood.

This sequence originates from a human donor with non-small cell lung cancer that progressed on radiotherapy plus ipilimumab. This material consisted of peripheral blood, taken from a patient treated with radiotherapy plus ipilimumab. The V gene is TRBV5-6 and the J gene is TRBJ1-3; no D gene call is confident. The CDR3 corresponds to CASSLDYSSGNTIYF. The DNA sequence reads TGTGCCAGCAGCTTGGATTATAGCTCTGGAAACACCATATATTTT.